This T cell receptor beta chain was recorded in a study of T cell clonality in common variable immunodeficiency. General study findings and limits: Compared with controls, CVID subjects had fewer shared TCRbeta clones.

Profiled with immunoSEQ multiplex PCR; TCRdb holds only in-frame clones, not every one. The sample was found to contain approximately 50,000 clones, and every one recurs. This CDR3 spans 15 amino acids. The trim removed 6 bases at V and 4 bases at J, leaving 10 bases unmatched. The V gene's germline CDR1 is KGHSH and CDR2 LQKENI. Comment on this clone: The antigen is unknown. The sequence runs out 3 residues before the end of the CDR3; the remainder is reconstructed from the germline J gene.

The sequence was obtained from a person aged 18 to 69 in good health. The rearrangement uses TRBV18 and TRBJ2-7, with TRBD1 matching over 9 bases. Sequencing was done on a sample of peripheral blood mononuclear cells. CDR3: CASSQPGQGRYEQYF. Partial CDR3 DNA: TGTGCCAGCTCCCAACCGGGACAGGGAAGGTACGAG.